The 6 T cell receptor beta chains below were found in one sample sequenced in a study of T cells in Graves' hyperthyroidism and ophthalmopathy. TCR beta CDR3 regions were amplified from RNA transcripts. RT-PCR in the first round (using the HTBI primer set) targeted the TCR CDR3. TCRdb passed the multiplex PCR reads through MiXCR, listing each CDR3 protein once. Of about 640,000 distinct CDR3 sequences in the sample, about 14% were seen once. Sequencing used blood. All receptors derive from a woman in her forties or fifties with Graves' ophthalmopathy.

This clonotype was counted many times. J is TRBJ2-1 and V is TRBV11-1; 14 bases map to TRBD2. J was trimmed by 7 bases and V by 8 bases; bases with no gene match: 19. In germline, CDR1 is SGHAT, CDR2 FQDESV (reference sequence). CDR3 length: 19 amino acids. In DNA form, the CDR3 reads TGTGCCAGCCAAAGTACGGGACTAGCGGGAGAAGGGCTCACTAATGAGCAGTTCTTC. It is translated as CASQSTGLAGEGLTNEQFF.

This clonotype has just a few counts. V and J are TRBV28 and TRBJ2-7, with 7 bases aligning to TRBD1. The CDR3 sequence is 15 residues long. V was clipped by 4 bases and J by 1 base; unmatched bases: 7. Germline CDR1 is MDHEN and CDR2 is SYDVKM. The CDR3 sequence is CASSYRGPLSYEQYF. CDR3 coding DNA: TGTGCCAGCAGTTACAGGGGCCCCCTTTCCTACGAGCAGTACTTC.

This clonotype was seen more than once but under ten times. The gene calls are TRBV7-9 and TRBJ1-1; tentative D call: TRBD1 (5 bases). V was trimmed by 5 bases and J by 4 bases, leaving 11 bases between them. The CDR3 is 13 residues long. Germline CDR1 is SEHNR and CDR2 is FQNEAQ (reference sequence). CDR3 loop: CASSDSGGTEAFF. The CDR3 DNA is TGTGCCAGCAGCGACAGCGGAGGCACTGAAGCTTTCTTT. Full variable domain (remainder filled in from reference TRBV7-9 and TRBJ1-1): DTGVSQNPRHKITKRGQNVTFRCDPISEHNRLYWYRQTLGQGPEFLTYFQNEAQLEKSRLLSDRFSAERPKGSFSTLEIQRTEQGDSAMYLCASSDSGGTEAFFGQGTRLTVV.

This clonotype has at least ten counts. The V call is TRBV28, the J call TRBJ2-7; D is unclear. The V end lost 3 bases, the J end lost 7 bases, and 13 bases lay between the germline ends. The CDR3 runs 13 residues. Germline CDR1 reads MDHEN; CDR2 reads SYDVKM. For the CDR3, the DNA is TGTGCCAGCAGTTTTGCAGGTTCTAAAGAGCAGTACTTC. Translated: CASSFAGSKEQYF.

A word on this clonotype: A much larger clone sits a single nucleotide away, making a read error possible. The rearrangement uses TRBV30 and TRBJ1-2; no definite D call. From germline, CDR1 is GTSNPN and CDR2 SVGIG (reference sequence). The CDR3 covers 14 residues. DNA for the CDR3: TGTGTCTGGAGCGAGGCGGGCACTAACTATGGCTACACCTTC. This encodes CVWSEAGTNYGYTF.

This clonotype was detected only a few times. The rearrangement joins TRBV29-1 to TRBJ1-3; the match to TRBD1 covers 8 bases. V dropped 7 bases and J dropped 0; count of bases not matched to a gene: 8. The CDR3 sequence is 15 residues long. CDR1 and CDR2 from the germline V gene are SQVTM and ANQGSEA. The CDR3 nucleotides are TGCAGCGAGGGAGGACAGGGTTCCTCTGGAAACACCATATATTTT. Protein product: CSEGGQGSSGNTIYF.